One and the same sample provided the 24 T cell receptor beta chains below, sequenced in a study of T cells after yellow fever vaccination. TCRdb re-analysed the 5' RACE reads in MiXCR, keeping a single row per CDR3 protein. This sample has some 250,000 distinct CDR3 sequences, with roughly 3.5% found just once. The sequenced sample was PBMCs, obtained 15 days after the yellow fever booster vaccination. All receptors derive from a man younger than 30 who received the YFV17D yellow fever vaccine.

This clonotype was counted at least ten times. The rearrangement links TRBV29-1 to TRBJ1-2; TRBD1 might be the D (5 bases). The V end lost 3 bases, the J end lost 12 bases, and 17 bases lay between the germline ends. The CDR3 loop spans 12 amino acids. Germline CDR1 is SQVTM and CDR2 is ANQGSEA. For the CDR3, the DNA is TGCAGCGTTGAGACGCGGGGGATGATAAACACCTTC. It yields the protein CSVETRGMINTF. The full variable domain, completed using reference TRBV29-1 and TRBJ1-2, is SAVISQKPSRDICQRGTSLTIQCQVDSQVTMMFWYRQQPGQSLTLIATANQGSEATYESGFVIDKFPISRPNLTFSTLTVSNMSPEDSSIYLCSVETRGMINTFGSGTRLTVV.

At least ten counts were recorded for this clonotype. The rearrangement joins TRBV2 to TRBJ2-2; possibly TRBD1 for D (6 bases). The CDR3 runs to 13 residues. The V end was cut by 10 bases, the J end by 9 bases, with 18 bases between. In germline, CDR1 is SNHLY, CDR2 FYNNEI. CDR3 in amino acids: CAMYTRGLRELFF. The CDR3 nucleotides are TGTGCCATGTACACTAGGGGGTTGAGGGAGCTGTTTTTT.

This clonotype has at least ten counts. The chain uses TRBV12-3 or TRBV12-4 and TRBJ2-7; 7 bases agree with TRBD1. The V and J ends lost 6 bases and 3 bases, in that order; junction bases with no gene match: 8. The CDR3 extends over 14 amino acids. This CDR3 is CASSRQGAGYEQYF. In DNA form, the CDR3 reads TGTGCCAGCAGCAGACAGGGTGCTGGCTACGAGCAGTACTTC.

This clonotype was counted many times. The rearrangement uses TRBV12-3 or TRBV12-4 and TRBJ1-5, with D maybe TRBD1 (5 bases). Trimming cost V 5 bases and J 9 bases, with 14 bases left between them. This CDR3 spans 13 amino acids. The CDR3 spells CASSIETETPQHF. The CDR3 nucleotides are TGTGCCAGCAGTATCGAGACAGAGACGCCCCAGCATTTT.

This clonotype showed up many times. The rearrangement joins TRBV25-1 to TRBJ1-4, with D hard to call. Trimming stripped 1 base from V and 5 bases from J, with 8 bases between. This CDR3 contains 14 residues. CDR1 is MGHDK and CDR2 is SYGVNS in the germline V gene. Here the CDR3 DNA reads TGTGCCAGCAGTGAATCGGCGGGGAATGAAAAACTGTTTTTT. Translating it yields CASSESAGNEKLFF.

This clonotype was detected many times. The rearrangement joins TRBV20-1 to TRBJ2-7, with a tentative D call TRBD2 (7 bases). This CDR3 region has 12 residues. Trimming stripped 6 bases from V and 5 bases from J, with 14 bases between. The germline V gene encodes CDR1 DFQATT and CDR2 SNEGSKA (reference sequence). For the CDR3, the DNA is TGCAGTGCGAGGGGGGGAGGCGACGAGCAGTACGTC. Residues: CSARGGGDEQYV.

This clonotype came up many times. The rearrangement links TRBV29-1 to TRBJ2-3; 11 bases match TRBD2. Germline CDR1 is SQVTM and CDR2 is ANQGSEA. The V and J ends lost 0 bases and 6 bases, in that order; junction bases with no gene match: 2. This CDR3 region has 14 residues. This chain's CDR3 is CSVEDASGGDTQYF. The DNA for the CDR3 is TGCAGCGTTGAAGATGCTAGCGGGGGGGATACGCAGTATTTT.

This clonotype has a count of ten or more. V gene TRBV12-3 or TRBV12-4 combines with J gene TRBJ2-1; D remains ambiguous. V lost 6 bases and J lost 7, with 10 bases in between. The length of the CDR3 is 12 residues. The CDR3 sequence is CASSRVGNEQFF. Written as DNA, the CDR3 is TGTGCCAGCAGCCGAGTAGGGAATGAGCAGTTCTTC.

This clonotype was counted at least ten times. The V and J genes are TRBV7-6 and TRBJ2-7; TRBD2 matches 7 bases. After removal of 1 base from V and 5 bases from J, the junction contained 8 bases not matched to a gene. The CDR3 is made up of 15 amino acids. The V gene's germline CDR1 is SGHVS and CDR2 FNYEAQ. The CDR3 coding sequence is TGTGCCAGCAGCTTAGGAATCCGCGGGAGCAACGAGCAGTACTTC. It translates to CASSLGIRGSNEQYF.

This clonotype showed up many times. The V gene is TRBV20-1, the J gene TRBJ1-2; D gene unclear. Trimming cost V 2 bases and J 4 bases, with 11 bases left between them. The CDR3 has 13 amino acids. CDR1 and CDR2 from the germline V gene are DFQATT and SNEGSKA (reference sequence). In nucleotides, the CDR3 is TGCAGTGCTAGACATGGAGGGCCCTATGGCTACACCTTC. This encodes CSARHGGPYGYTF.

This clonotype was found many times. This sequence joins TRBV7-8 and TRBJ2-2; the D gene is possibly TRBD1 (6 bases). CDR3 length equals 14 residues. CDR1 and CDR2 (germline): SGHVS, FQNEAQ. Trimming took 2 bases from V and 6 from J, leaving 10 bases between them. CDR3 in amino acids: CASSLTGWAGELFF. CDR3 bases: TGTGCCAGCAGCTTAACAGGGTGGGCCGGGGAGCTGTTTTTT.

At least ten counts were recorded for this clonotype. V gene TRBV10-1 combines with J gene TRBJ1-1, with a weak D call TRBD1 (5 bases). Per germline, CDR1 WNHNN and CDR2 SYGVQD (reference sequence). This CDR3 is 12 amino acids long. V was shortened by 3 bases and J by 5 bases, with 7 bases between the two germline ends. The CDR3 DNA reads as TGCGCCAGCAGTGATGGGGGAACTGAAGCTTTCTTT. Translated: CASSDGGTEAFF.

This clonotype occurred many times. CDR3 loop: CSARIDRGGYTF. CDR3 nucleotide sequence: TGCAGTGCTAGGATCGACAGGGGGGGCTACACCTTC. This chain uses TRBV20-1 with TRBJ1-2; 9 bases map to TRBD1. Germline V gives CDR1 DFQATT, CDR2 SNEGSKA (reference sequence). V shed 3 bases and J 8 bases; nucleotides not matched to a gene: 4. CDR3 length: 12 residues.

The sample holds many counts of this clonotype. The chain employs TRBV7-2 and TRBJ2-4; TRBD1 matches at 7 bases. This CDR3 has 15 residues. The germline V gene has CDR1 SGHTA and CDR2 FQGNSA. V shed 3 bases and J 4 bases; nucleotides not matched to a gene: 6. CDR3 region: CASSFYGTEKNIQYF. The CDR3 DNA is TGTGCCAGCAGCTTCTATGGGACAGAAAAAAACATTCAGTACTTC.

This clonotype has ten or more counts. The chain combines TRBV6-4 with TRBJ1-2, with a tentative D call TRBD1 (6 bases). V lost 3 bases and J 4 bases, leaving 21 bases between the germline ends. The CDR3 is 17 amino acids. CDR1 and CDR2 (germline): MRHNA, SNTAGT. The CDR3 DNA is TGTGCCAGCAGTGAAGAGTCGGGACATGTTCCTTCCTATGGCTACACCTTC. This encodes CASSEESGHVPSYGYTF.

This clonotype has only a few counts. The chain's CDR3 is CASTGTGYGDEQFF. CDR3 in DNA: TGTGCCAGCACCGGAACAGGCTATGGCGATGAGCAGTTCTTC. The chain recombines TRBV7-6 with TRBJ2-1, with D possibly matching TRBD1 (5 bases). Trimming removed 7 bases at V and 8 bases at J, with 18 bases between. Germline lookup yields CDR1 SGHVS and CDR2 FNYEAQ. The CDR3 length is 14 residues.

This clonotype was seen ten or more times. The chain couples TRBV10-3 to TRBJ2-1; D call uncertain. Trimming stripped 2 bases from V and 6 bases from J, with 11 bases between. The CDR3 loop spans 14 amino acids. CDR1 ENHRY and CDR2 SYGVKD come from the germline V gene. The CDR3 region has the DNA TGTGCCATCAGTGAGCAGGCTGGAATCAATGAGCAGTTCTTC. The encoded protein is CAISEQAGINEQFF.

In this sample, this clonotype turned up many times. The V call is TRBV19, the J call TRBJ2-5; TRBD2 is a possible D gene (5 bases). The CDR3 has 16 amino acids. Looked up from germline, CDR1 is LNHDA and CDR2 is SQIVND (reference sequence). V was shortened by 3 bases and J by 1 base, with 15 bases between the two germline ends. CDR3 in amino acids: CASSIGLLAPQETQYF. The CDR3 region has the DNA TGTGCCAGTAGTATCGGACTCCTAGCCCCCCAAGAGACCCAGTACTTC.

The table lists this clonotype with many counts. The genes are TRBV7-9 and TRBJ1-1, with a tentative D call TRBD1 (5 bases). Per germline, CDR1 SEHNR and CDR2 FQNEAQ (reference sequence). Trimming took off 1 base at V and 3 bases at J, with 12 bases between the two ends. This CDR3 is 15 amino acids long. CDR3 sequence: CASSLEVSGHTEAFF. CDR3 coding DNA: TGTGCCAGCAGCTTAGAGGTTTCGGGGCACACTGAAGCTTTCTTT.

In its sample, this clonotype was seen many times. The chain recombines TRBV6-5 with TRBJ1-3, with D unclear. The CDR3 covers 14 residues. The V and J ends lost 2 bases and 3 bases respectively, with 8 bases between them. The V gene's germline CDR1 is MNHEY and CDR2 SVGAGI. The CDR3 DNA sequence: TGTGCCAGCAGTTACACAGCTCGTGGAAACACCATATATTTT. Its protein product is CASSYTARGNTIYF.

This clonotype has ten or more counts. The CDR3 loop is CASSQNGVNTEAFF. The CDR3 DNA is TGTGCCAGCAGCCAGAACGGAGTAAACACTGAAGCTTTCTTT. The chain joins TRBV3-1 to TRBJ1-1; D call uncertain. CDR1 LGHDT and CDR2 YNNKEL come from the germline V gene (reference sequence). The CDR3 has 14 amino acids. V dropped 3 bases and J dropped 2 bases, with 10 bases sitting between them.

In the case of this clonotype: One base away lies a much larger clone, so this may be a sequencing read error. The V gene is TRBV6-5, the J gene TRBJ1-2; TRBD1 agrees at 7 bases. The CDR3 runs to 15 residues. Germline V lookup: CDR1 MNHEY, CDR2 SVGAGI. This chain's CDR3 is CVSSYQGGHDYGYTF. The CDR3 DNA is TGTGTCAGCAGTTACCAGGGGGGGCACGACTATGGCTACACCTTC.

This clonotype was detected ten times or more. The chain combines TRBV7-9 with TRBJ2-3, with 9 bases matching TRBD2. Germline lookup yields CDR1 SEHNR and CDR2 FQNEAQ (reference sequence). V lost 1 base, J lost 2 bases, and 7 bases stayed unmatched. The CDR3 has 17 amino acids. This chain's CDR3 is CASSLVPAGGNTDTQYF. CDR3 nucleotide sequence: TGTGCCAGCAGCTTAGTCCCAGCGGGGGGAAACACAGATACGCAGTATTTT.

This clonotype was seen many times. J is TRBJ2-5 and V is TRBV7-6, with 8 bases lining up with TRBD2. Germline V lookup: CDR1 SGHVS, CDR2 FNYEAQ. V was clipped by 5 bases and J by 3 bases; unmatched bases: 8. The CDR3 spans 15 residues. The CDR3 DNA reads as TGTGCCAGCAGCCGCGGACTAGCTCGTGAAGAGACCCAGTACTTC. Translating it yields CASSRGLAREETQYF.